The clone carrying this TCR beta chain appeared a few times. What it recognizes is unknown. To make TCR beta libraries, researchers used iRepertoire HTBI primers and Arm-PCR of CDR3 regions. MiXCR, run by TCRdb on the multiplex PCR reads, gives a single entry per CDR3 protein. The sample contains over 500,000 distinct CDR3 sequences, about 15% of which appear only once. The time point is: newly diagnosed GD, antithyroid drugs for less than 3 months. TCR sequences were obtained from RNA taken from PBMCs. This record comes from a study of regulatory T cells in long-lasting Graves disease. General observations from the study: The TCR repertoire of persistent Graves' patients was less diverse than that of newly diagnosed ones.

The same sample was also studied in work on T cells in Graves' hyperthyroidism and ophthalmopathy. As that report states: Aged 18 to 65, the patients had hyperthyroidism that was newly diagnosed and had lasted under 2 months.

The TCR originated in a man aged 18 to 29 with Graves disease. The sample in question was peripheral blood mononuclear cells (PBMCs), obtained at new diagnosis, from a patient treated with antithyroid drugs.

The CDR3 protein is CASNSGEGLSNQPQHF. CDR3 in DNA: TGTGCCAGCAACTCTGGGGAGGGTCTCAGCAATCAGCCCCAGCATTTT. The V call is TRBV28, the J call TRBJ1-5; D remains ambiguous. Germline V gene sequence: CDR1 MDHEN, CDR2 SYDVKM. Deletions cut 7 bases from V and 1 base from J, with 17 bases between. CDR3 length equals 16 residues.